This TCR beta chain was obtained from a study of chemoradiotherapy in HPV16-positive cancers. Findings and limits, study-wide: Candidate HPV-specific clones and E7-related TCR motifs grew in tumor during treatment.

Over chemoradiotherapy, repertoires were sampled more than once. On this clone: Its antigen is still unknown.

Sequenced by immunoSEQ multiplex PCR; TCRdb stores in-frame clones only, minus some. The data show about 3,500 clones, with about 71% seen just once and about 14% held by the top ten. This CDR3 contains 15 residues. The V gene's germline CDR1 is LGHNA and CDR2 YSLEER. V lost 0 bases and J 3 bases, leaving 9 bases between the germline ends. This sequence was found in a human donor with HPV-associated anogenital cancer. Collection of the sample occurred from a patient who underwent chemoradiotherapy. The chain is built from TRBV4-3 and TRBJ2-1; D ambiguous. The CDR3 nucleotides are TGCGCCAGCAGCCAAGAGGGTAACAACTACAATGAGCAGTTCTTC. Protein: CASSQEGNNYNEQFF.